Listed here are 7 T cell receptor beta chains from one sample, sequenced in a study of neoadjuvant anti-PD-1 for oral cavity cancer (dated by TCRdb to 2020 to 2023). The library was obtained by the immunoSEQ multiplex PCR assay. Entries here come from immuneACCESS through TCRdb and include only in-frame sequences with V and J called. Some clones fail to appear in such tables; in the studies checked, an unresolved V gene covers under half of the shortfall, and the cause of the remainder is unknown. The sample yields 13,000 to 15,000 clones; just under 75% were counted once. Approximately 2.9% of the sample comes from the top ten. The time point label of this sample denotes: after neoadjuvant nivolumab, at surgical resection. This specimen consisted of PBMCs, obtained after nivolumab (anti-PD-1) treatment. Every receptor here comes from a person aged 35-79 years with oral cavity squamous cell carcinoma.

J is TRBJ2-5 and V is TRBV5-4; the match to TRBD2 covers 8 bases. Trimming at V came to 0 bases and at J to 7 bases, leaving 8 bases not matched to a gene. This CDR3 spans 15 amino acids. Germline V CDR1 and CDR2: SGHNT, YYREEE (reference sequence). Here the CDR3 DNA reads TGTGCCAGCAGCTTGGGGACTAGCATAACCGTGACCCAGTACTTC. As protein: CASSLGTSITVTQYF.

The chain is built from TRBV28 and TRBJ2-1; 9 bases are shared with TRBD2. V shed 6 bases, J shed 5 bases, and the junction held 5 bases outside the gene matches. Germline V gene sequence: CDR1 MDHEN, CDR2 SYDVKM. The CDR3 extends over 14 amino acids. The CDR3 protein is CASSDSGGDNEQFF. CDR3 sequence (DNA): TGTGCCAGCAGCGATAGCGGGGGAGACAATGAGCAGTTCTTC.

The rearrangement links TRBV6-4 to TRBJ1-2; the D is unclear. The ends were cut back, 5 bases at V and 2 bases at J, with 6 bases in the middle. CDR1 is MRHNA and CDR2 is SNTAGT in the germline V gene. The CDR3 is made up of 12 amino acids. The CDR3 is CASSLPNYGYTF. Written as DNA, the CDR3 is TGTGCCAGCAGTCTCCCCAACTATGGCTACACCTTC.

The gene calls are TRBV19 and TRBJ1-2, with 7 bases lining up with TRBD1. Trimming took 5 bases from V and 5 from J; bases not matched to a gene: 2. Germline V lookup: CDR1 LNHDA, CDR2 SQIVND (reference sequence). The CDR3 runs to 12 residues. DNA of the CDR3: TGTGCCAGTAGTCTACAGGGGTATGGCTACACCTTC. Its translation: CASSLQGYGYTF.

Notes on this clone: The junction departs from germline at one end; a sequencing error may be responsible. V gene TRBV18 combines with J gene TRBJ2-7, with 10 bases fitting TRBD1. The germline gives CDR1 KGHSH, CDR2 LQKENI. CDR3 length: 12 amino acids. CDR3 in amino acids: CASSEPGTGVHF. Written as DNA, the CDR3 is TGTGCCAGCTCAGAACCCGGGACAGGGGTACATTTC.

The chain is built from TRBV18 and TRBJ1-4; no definite D call. V was trimmed by 0 bases and J by 3 bases, leaving 11 bases between them. CDR1 KGHSH and CDR2 LQKENI come from the germline V gene. This CDR3 comprises 16 residues. The CDR3 loop is CASSPPDKGANEKLFF. The CDR3 DNA is TGTGCCAGCTCACCACCCGACAAGGGAGCTAATGAAAAACTGTTTTTT.

The genes are TRBV28 and TRBJ1-2; a possible D gene is TRBD1 (6 bases). The CDR3 sequence is 14 residues long. Per germline, CDR1 MDHEN and CDR2 SYDVKM. V was cut by 6 bases and J by 2 bases, with 13 bases left in between. CDR3 coding DNA: TGTGCCAGCAGGGACAGTAATAAAAACTATGGCTACACCTTC. Translation gives CASRDSNKNYGYTF.